The T cell receptor beta chain described here comes from a study of T cells in Graves' hyperthyroidism and ophthalmopathy. Study results and limitations: Most thyroid-expanded clonotypes above 0.001 were also found in blood.

Comment on this clonotype: What it recognizes is unknown.

Used for diagnoses were clinical symptoms, serum thyroxine and TRAb, thyroid ultrasound and orbital computed tomography. Using RNA transcripts as the source, TCR beta CDR3 regions were amplified. HTBI primers were the set used in a first-round RT-PCR of the TCR CDR3. TCRdb passed the multiplex PCR reads through MiXCR, listing each CDR3 protein once. The top ten hold roughly 14% of the sample, which has some 460,000 distinct CDR3 sequences, approximately 14% seen once. Germline CDR1 reads SGHRS; CDR2 reads YFSETQ. Trimming took off 2 bases at V and 5 bases at J, with 16 bases between the two ends. The CDR3 length is 15 residues.

The sample consisted of blood. The TCR comes from a woman between 18 and 29 years old with Graves' hyperthyroidism. The chain recombines TRBV5-1 with TRBJ2-5, with D tentatively TRBD1 or TRBD2 (6 bases each). Written as DNA, the CDR3 is TGCGCCAGCAGCTTAAGGGACACCCGGGGGGAGACCCAGTACTTC. Translated, it gives CASSLRDTRGETQYF.